This T cell receptor (beta chain) was documented in a study of beta chain features in type 1 diabetes. Study at large: Healthy donors, compared against patients, showed similar age, gender and cell yields. General study results and limits: The naive, central memory and Treg TCRB repertoires of patients appeared to be more similar to one another than those of healthy donors. Shorter TCRB CDR3s, moderately but significantly so, marked every one of the four CD4+ subsets in Type 1 diabetes patients. More deletions and fewer insertions at VDJ junctions were found in patients with type 1 diabetes.

Germline V gene lookup returns CDR1 MRHNA and CDR2 SNTAGT. The CDR3 covers 14 residues. The V segment lost 6 bases and the J segment 2 bases; nucleotides outside the gene matches: 6. Sorted populations all had greater than 95% purity. About this clone: What it binds is not known.

Isolated RNA was reverse transcribed in full, so expressed TCRB transcripts were sequenced. Only in-frame clones appear in the TCRdb table, and some are missing; sequencing was by immunoSEQ multiplex PCR. The table shows 500,000 to 850,000 clones, with roughly an eighth occurring only once. This rearrangement joins TRBV6-4 to TRBJ1-2; 7 nucleotides align to TRBD1. The sequence was obtained from a man aged 18 to 29 with type 1 diabetes. Input material: naive CD4+ T cells from blood. The CDR3, as DNA: TGTGCCAGCAGCGCGGACAGGCAGAACTATGGCTACACCTTC. Its protein product is CASSADRQNYGYTF.